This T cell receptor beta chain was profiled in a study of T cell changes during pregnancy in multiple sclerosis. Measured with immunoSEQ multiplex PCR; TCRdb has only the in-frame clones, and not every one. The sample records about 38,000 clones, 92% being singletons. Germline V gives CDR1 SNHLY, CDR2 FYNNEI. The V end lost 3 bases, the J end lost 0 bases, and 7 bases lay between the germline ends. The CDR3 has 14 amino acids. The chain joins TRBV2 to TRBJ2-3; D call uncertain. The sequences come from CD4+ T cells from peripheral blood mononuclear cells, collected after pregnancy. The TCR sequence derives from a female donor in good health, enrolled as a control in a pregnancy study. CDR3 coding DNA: TGTGCCAGCAGTGACAGATCTAGCACAGATACGCAGTATTTT. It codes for CASSDRSSTDTQYF.